This T cell receptor beta chain derives from a study of early T cells in non-severe SARS-CoV-2 infection (dated by TCRdb to the early 2020s). A note on the overall study: Because TCR sequencing was done on bulk RNA from unsorted whole blood, the alpha and beta chains could not be paired. What the research found in general, with its limitations: VDJdb matching was skewed toward anti-spike CD8 responses and likely underestimated virus-specific expansions by missing private and CD4 specificities.

From the cysteine up to the phenylalanine, the CDR3 has a length of 15 residues. Only the CDR3 part of the read is kept: 45 bases, read in frame from the first base. CDR1 LNHDA and CDR2 SQIVND are derived from the germline V gene (reference sequence). V lost 2 bases and J lost 5 bases, and the count of bases not matched to a germline gene is 5. The library was produced with 5' RACE. Sequencing took place on a NextSeq 500. In the TCR library protocol, unique molecular identifiers were attached to individual cDNA molecules to correct for PCR bias and sequencing error. TCR alpha and beta chains were both sequenced, and the abundances of alpha and beta sequences in each sample were closely correlated with each other. The published analysis was carried out like this. Decombinator V4 was used to annotate TCR sequences for V gene, J gene and CDR3. TCRs were defined as expanded if a significant change between any two time points was detected under a Poisson model with p below 0.0001. TCR abundances were normalised to the total number of TCRs sequenced per sample and were expressed as counts per million. TRAV1-2 paired with TRAJ12, TRAJ20 or TRAJ33 defined MAIT TCRs, while TRAV10 paired with TRAJ18 defined iNKT TCRs. VDJdb, accessed on 1 November 2021, was searched for TCRs annotated for CMV, EBV and SARS-CoV-2, and TCRs annotated for more than one antigen were excluded. TCRdb took the public reads, trimmed them with fastp at Q25, ran MiXCR for clone calling and kept in-frame beta chains. Identical CDR3 protein sequences are pooled into one entry, listed with their most common genes and DNA. The V and J calls follow TCRdb's processing rather than the paper's. This sample holds around 83,000 distinct CDR3 sequences; under 11% were observed only once. Around 7.5% of the sample is taken by the ten largest.

Set within a cohort of healthcare workers in London, UK, this nested case-control study involved weekly PCR testing of nasopharyngeal swabs along with blood sampling. Healthcare workers were enrolled in the week of the UK lockdown, from 23 to 31 March 2020, and were followed every week for up to roughly 16 weeks. This clonotype was seen many times. This clone's antigen is unknown. The record has no base qualities; no much larger clone is one base away. The chain is assembled from TRBV19 and TRBJ2-1; 8 central bases correspond to TRBD2. This clonotype was sampled from an adult who was a healthcare worker with PCR-confirmed SARS-CoV-2 infection or an uninfected control (not recorded which). Here the sequenced sample was whole blood, taken at baseline. The CDR3 protein: CASSISAGVHNEQFF. At the DNA level, the sequence is TGTGCCAGTAGTATATCAGCGGGAGTCCACAATGAGCAGTTCTTC.